This T cell receptor (beta chain) was sequenced in a study of cytotoxic CD8 clonotypes in ibrutinib-treated CLL. Sequenced by immunoSEQ multiplex PCR; TCRdb stores in-frame clones only, minus some. The sample includes some 150,000 clones, over 60% of them seen just once. The V gene end was trimmed by 0 bases and the J gene end by 7 bases; junction bases not matched to a gene: 8. The CDR3 spans 16 residues. From germline, CDR1 is KGHSH and CDR2 LQKENI. This receptor was identified in a human donor with chronic lymphocytic leukemia. The sequences come from PBMCs, collected after 12 months of ibrutinib treatment. The chain has TRBV18 and TRBJ2-1; TRBD2 aligns across 8 bases. CDR3 DNA sequence: TGTGCCAGCTCACCACCGGCGGGAGGAGCGGGGAATGAGCAGTTCTTC. Protein sequence: CASSPPAGGAGNEQFF. The full variable domain, completed using reference TRBV18 and TRBJ2-1, is NAGVMQNPRHLVRRRGQEARLRCSPMKGHSHVYWYRQLPEEGLKFMVYLQKENIIDESGMPKERFSAEFPKEGPSILRIQQVVRGDSAAYFCASSPPAGGAGNEQFFGPGTRLTVL.